The text below deals with one T cell receptor beta chain. Its antigen target is currently unknown. No much larger clonotype is one base removed from it; base qualities were not supplied. The data stem from a study of blood T cell repertoires in COVID-19 (dated by TCRdb to the early 2020s). Looking at the study overall: The collaborator samples originated in the United States, Italy and Spain and spanned the acute and convalescent phases of COVID-19. Where HLA class I and class II types were available, the types were taken from metadata supplied by the sample provider, not from assay-based typing. Sample metadata almost always included a de-identified subject ID, COVID-19 status, age in years and sex. The repertoires were released in a freely available public database intended as a resource for research on the immune response to SARS-CoV-2. The dataset comprised deeply sampled blood TCRbeta repertoires from subjects exposed to, actively infected with, or recovered from COVID-19. The prospective study material was composed of cDNA or gDNA derived from T cells, B-cell-depleted T cells, or PBMCs. The samples were drawn from two sources: the first 160 participants of the ongoing ImmuneRACE study, and 1,000 to 1,500 subjects contributed by 6 global collaborators. General findings and caveats noted by the study authors: The amount of clinical and demographic metadata varied by source and participant and was provided uncurated.

Whole blood was collected in K2EDTA tubes by collaborating institutions according to the institutions' own protocols. Collaborator samples were shipped for TCRbeta analysis as frozen whole blood, isolated PBMCs, or DNA extracted from either sample type. Its CDR3 holds 16 amino acids, cysteine through phenylalanine. The entry retains the CDR3 DNA only, 48 bases that are in frame from base 1. The germline ends are 15 bases apart after V is trimmed by 0 bases and J by 6 bases. The germline V gene gives CDR1 as SGHVS and CDR2 as FNYEAQ. TCRbeta CDR3 regions were amplified from genomic DNA by means of the immunoSEQ Assay, a bias-controlled multiplex PCR. As for how the authors treated the data: The number of nucleated cells in each sample was estimated from the amplification of reference gene primers within the assay. To quantify the absolute abundance of each unique TCRbeta CDR3 rearrangement, sequence reads were collapsed and filtered. For each sample, productive Simpson clonality was calculated as the square root of Simpson's diversity index across productive rearrangements. TCRdb retrieved this table from immuneACCESS and kept in-frame rearrangements only. Not all clones are present; in checked studies, unresolved V genes account for under half, and no reason is known for the remainder. The DNA gave D and trimming, while V, J and clone size come from that table. This sample holds over 45,000 clones; around four fifths were observed only once. The top ten constitute 6.5% to 9% of the sample.

The sequenced material came from peripheral blood. The TCR was taken from a man between 60 and 75 years old with active COVID-19. This receptor chain uses TRBV7-6 and TRBJ2-1; 6 matching bases give a weak D call of TRBD2. The bases read TGTGCCAGCAGCTTAGCCCCTCCAAGACTAGGCAATGAGCAGTTCTTC. The resulting protein is CASSLAPPRLGNEQFF.